This T cell receptor beta chain is from a study of shared T cell receptors in the human thymus. Per the germline V gene, CDR1 is MGHRA and CDR2 is YSYEKL. The length of the CDR3 is 18 residues. V was cut by 1 base and J by 5 bases, with 18 bases left in between. Generated by immunoSEQ multiplex PCR, the TCRdb table keeps only in-frame clones and is missing some. The table shows hundreds of thousands of clones, with approximately 85% occurring only once. Separately, the same data were catalogued under a study of human thymus T cells. That work adds: Unrelated individuals had highly overlapping thymic repertoires, as reported in related research.

The chain carries TRBV4-1 and TRBJ1-6; unclear D gene. Sequenced: thymocytes. This sequence originates from a girl in the first two years of life with a congenital heart defect. CDR3 coding DNA: TGCGCCAGCAGCCAAGTTAGCTTGGCTCCGGGAAATAATTCACCCCTCCACTTT. Translated, it gives CASSQVSLAPGNNSPLHF.